A few counts support the clone carrying this TCR beta chain. Its antigen is still unknown. The data derive from a study of beta chain features in type 1 diabetes. Study results and caveats: Within each of all four CD4+ subsets, Type 1 diabetes patients had TCRB CDR3s that were moderately but significantly shorter.

Every isolated RNA sample was fully reverse transcribed, so sequencing captured expressed TCRB transcripts. The read count averaged about 3.6 million across naive, central memory and regulatory T cell samples. The method was immunoSEQ multiplex PCR; TCRdb's version includes in-frame clones alone and lacks a portion of them. There are some 660,000 clones in the sample; about 14% occur only once, and less than 0.04% lies in the top ten. The CDR3 contains 14 residues. V was cut by 2 bases and J by 7 bases, with 17 bases left in between. Germline assignment: CDR1 SQVTM and CDR2 ANQGSEA. The chain joins TRBV29-1 to TRBJ1-1; D not certain. Input material: naive CD4+ T cells from blood. The clonotype originates from a man aged 18 to 30 with type 1 diabetes. The CDR3 DNA reads as TGCAGCGTTGAATACCTTGGACGGAGATATGAAGCTTTCTTT. Amino acid sequence: CSVEYLGRRYEAFF.